This is a list of T cell receptor beta chains from one sample in a study of T-cell memory formation after mild COVID-19. TCRdb independently ran MiXCR on the 5' RACE reads; one entry per CDR3 protein. The table includes over 300,000 distinct CDR3 sequences, roughly 19% detected once. The sequenced material came from PBMCs or a T cell subset sorted from them (not recorded which). The source is a man between 18 and 35 years old who had mild COVID-19 (a few samples of this study predate the infection). Cell type and time point are not known. The CDR3 runs from the conserved cysteine through the conserved F or W. D genes are given only for firm matches. Clone sizes are given selectively: once, few, many, or a class where the clone is expanded.

D gene	V gene	clone size	CDR3 length	J gene	CDR3 DNA	CDR3 protein
-	TRBV5-1	-	14	TRBJ1-6	TGCGCCAGCAAGGGGAGCCTGGGTAATTCACCCCTCCACTTT	CASKGSLGNSPLHF
TRBD2	TRBV5-1	few	14	TRBJ2-1	TGCGCCAGCAGCCAAACTAGCGGGGGGGCCGGGCAGTTCTTC	CASSQTSGGAGQFF
-	TRBV2	-	12	TRBJ1-1	TGTGCCAGCAGTGACTGGTACACGGGAGCTTTCTTT	CASSDWYTGAFF
-	TRBV7-9	-	15	TRBJ2-5	TGTGCCAGCAGCTTATGGGGGGCGACTAAAGAGACCCAGTACTTC	CASSLWGATKETQYF
-	TRBV4-1	-	15	TRBJ1-1	TGCGCCAGCAGCTTAGATCCTGGCTTGAGTACTGAAGCTTTCTTT	CASSLDPGLSTEAFF
-	TRBV11-2	few	15	TRBJ1-3	TGTGCCAGCAGCTTAGTCGACAGTTTCGGAAACACCATATATTTT	CASSLVDSFGNTIYF
-	TRBV12-3/TRBV12-4	few	13	TRBJ2-7	TGTGCCAGCAGTTTCGAGAGCTCCTACGAGCAGTACTTC	CASSFESSYEQYF
-	TRBV6-5	few	14	TRBJ2-5	TGTGCCAGCAGCAGGGGAGCCGTTTCAAGAAGCCAGTACTTC	CASSRGAVSRSQYF
TRBD1	TRBV4-3	-	14	TRBJ2-1	TGCGCCAGCGGGTACGGACAGGGGGTCGATGAGCAGTTCTTC	CASGYGQGVDEQFF
-	TRBV10-3	few	15	TRBJ2-7	TGTGCCATCAGACTTGGGGGGACGGCTTCGGACGAGCAGTACTTC	CAIRLGGTASDEQYF
-	TRBV12-3/TRBV12-4	few	15	TRBJ2-1	TGTGCCAGCAGAACTAGACTAGGGATGGTCAATGAGCAGTTCTTC	CASRTRLGMVNEQFF
TRBD1	TRBV7-3	few	16	TRBJ2-5	TGTGCCAGCAGCACCCCAGGGACAGAGCCCCAAGAGACCCAGTACTTC	CASSTPGTEPQETQYF
-	TRBV7-9	-	13	TRBJ1-1	TGTGCCAGCAGCTTAGACGGTAGCGGCGAAGCTTTCTTT	CASSLDGSGEAFF
-	TRBV20-1	few	12	TRBJ2-1	TGCAGTGCCCCTCTGGGAGGCAATGAGCAGTTCTTC	CSAPLGGNEQFF
TRBD1	TRBV12-3/TRBV12-4	-	15	TRBJ1-2	TGTGCCAGCAGTTTAGCCAGGACAGGGGTCTCCGGCTACACCTTC	CASSLARTGVSGYTF
TRBD2	TRBV4-1	few	16	TRBJ2-5	TGCGCCAGCAGTTCCGGGACTAGCGGGTACCAAGAGACCCAGTACTTC	CASSSGTSGYQETQYF
-	TRBV12-3/TRBV12-4	once	14	TRBJ2-3	TGTGCCAGCAGCCCTACCGGCAGGGAGGTCACGCAGTATTTT	CASSPTGREVTQYF
-	TRBV10-2	-	12	TRBJ2-3	TGCGCCAGCAGGCCGCAGGTAGATACGCAGTATTTT	CASRPQVDTQYF
-	TRBV15	few	12	TRBJ1-1	TGTGCCACCAGCCCGGAGAACACTGAAGCTTTCTTT	CATSPENTEAFF
-	TRBV6-6	-	11	TRBJ1-1	TGTGCCAGCAACGGCAGGATAGAAGCTTTCTTT	CASNGRIEAFF
-	TRBV4-2	-	17	TRBJ2-1	TGTGCCAGCAGCCAACCGGGGGGCGTTCAGGGATTCAATGAGCAGTTCTTC	CASSQPGGVQGFNEQFF
-	TRBV7-2	many	14	TRBJ2-7	TGTGCCAGCAGCTTAGGCCTGAGCTCCTACGAGCAGTACTTC	CASSLGLSSYEQYF
-	TRBV6-5	-	14	TRBJ2-7	TGTGCCAGCAGAACAGAGAGGAGCTCCTACGAGCAGTACTTC	CASRTERSSYEQYF
-	TRBV10-3	few	12	TRBJ1-5	TGTGCCATCAGGGGCGGCGATCAGCCCCAGCATTTT	CAIRGGDQPQHF
TRBD1	TRBV4-2	-	17	TRBJ1-1	TGTGCCAGCAGCCAAGTTACGGGACAGGCCAGCAACACTGAAGCTTTCTTT	CASSQVTGQASNTEAFF
-	TRBV5-1	-	17	TRBJ2-1	TGCGCCAGCAGAGACCGCCCTGACAGGTTCTCCTACAATGAGCAGTTCTTC	CASRDRPDRFSYNEQFF
TRBD1	TRBV20-1	few	16	TRBJ1-5	TGCAGTGCTAGCCAGGGGGGCCTCGTCGGCAATCAGCCCCAGCATTTT	CSASQGGLVGNQPQHF
TRBD2	TRBV7-9	-	16	TRBJ2-3	TGTGCCAGCAGCGTCGGGGGACTAGGGGTGACAGATACGCAGTATTTT	CASSVGGLGVTDTQYF
TRBD2	TRBV15	-	15	TRBJ2-5	TGTGCCACCAGCGGGGCGGGGGGTGCCCGAGAGACCCAGTACTTC	CATSGAGGARETQYF
TRBD1	TRBV11-3	-	15	TRBJ2-2	TGTGCCAGCAGCTCACCCGGGACAGGGACCGGGGAGCTGTTTTTT	CASSSPGTGTGELFF
-	TRBV7-9	few	14	TRBJ2-1	TGTGCCAGCAGCCTACTCCTAGCCCCCAATGAGCAGTTCTTC	CASSLLLAPNEQFF